The 12 T cell receptor beta chains presented below share a single source sample, sequenced in a study of blood T cells in healthy people across ages. The use of a sample-barcoded 5' primer and a J-beta primer mix characterized a second PCR of roughly 7 to 11 cycles. Each CDR3 protein gets one entry after TCRdb re-called the 5' RACE reads with MiXCR. The sample includes about 940,000 distinct CDR3 sequences, around 48% of them seen just once. The sample consisted of blood. Every receptor here comes from a man aged 25-45 years in good health.

The chain has TRBV7-2 and TRBJ2-1; TRBD2 is a possible D gene (6 bases). Germline V CDR1 and CDR2: SGHTA, FQGNSA. V was shortened by 0 bases and J by 7 bases, with 13 bases between the two germline ends. The CDR3 runs to 15 residues. In DNA, the CDR3 is TGTGCCAGCAGCTTAGCGCCCGGGACTCTAAATGAGCAGTTCTTC. Amino acids: CASSLAPGTLNEQFF.

Points on this clonotype: Since a much larger clone is just one base distant, this may be a read error. This chain joins TRBV7-2 and TRBJ2-1, with D perhaps assigned TRBD1 or TRBD2 (5 bases each). The CDR3 consists of 13 residues. The germline CDR1 and CDR2 sequences are SGHTA and FQGNSA. V dropped 0 bases and J dropped 13 bases, with 13 bases sitting between them. DNA for the CDR3: TGTGCCAGCAGCTTAGCGGGGACGGACGCTCAGTTCTTC. Encoded protein: CASSLAGTDAQFF.

The rearrangement links TRBV9 to TRBJ2-6, with D uncertain. CDR3 length: 16 residues. Deletions cut 0 bases from V and 3 bases from J, with 10 bases between. Germline CDR1 is SGDLS and CDR2 is YYNGEE. CDR3 sequence: CASSVGIIFGANVLTF. In DNA, the CDR3 is TGTGCCAGCAGCGTAGGCATCATCTTTGGGGCCAACGTCCTGACTTTC.

This clonotype was seen ten or more times. The chain joins TRBV3-1 to TRBJ2-1; D is uncertain. The CDR3 has 12 residues. The V gene's germline CDR1 is LGHDT and CDR2 YNNKEL (reference sequence). Trimming took 1 base from V and 7 from J, leaving 5 bases between them. CDR3 protein: CASSQVGNEQFF. As DNA, the CDR3 is TGTGCCAGCAGCCAAGTAGGGAATGAGCAGTTCTTC.

This chain uses TRBV5-1 with TRBJ2-3; 11 nucleotides agree with TRBD2. CDR3 length: 14 amino acids. Germline CDR1 reads SGHRS; CDR2 reads YFSETQ. V shed 3 bases and J 5 bases; nucleotides not matched to a gene: 2. The CDR3 region has the DNA TGCGCCAGCAGCTCTACTAGCGGGAGAGATACGCAGTATTTT. It specifies CASSSTSGRDTQYF.

The rearrangement links TRBV5-1 to TRBJ2-7; D gene uncertain. The J call may be incorrect, as the DNA end agrees better with TRBJ2-5. Per the germline V gene, CDR1 is SGHRS and CDR2 is YFSETQ. The CDR3 sequence is 16 residues long. CDR3 sequence: CASSLSGRVPQETQYF. Here the CDR3 DNA reads TGCGCCAGCAGCTTGTCAGGCAGAGTTCCCCAGGAGACCCAGTACTTC.

The J gene is TRBJ2-7, the V gene TRBV12-3 or TRBV12-4; D is undetermined. Between the trimmed V and J ends, which lost 0 bases and 3 bases, there was a span of 9 bases. The CDR3 loop spans 14 amino acids. CDR3 protein: CASSLARRNYEQYF. The DNA of the CDR3 is TGTGCCAGCAGTTTAGCCCGACGCAACTACGAGCAGTACTTC.

This chain connects TRBV12-3 or TRBV12-4 to TRBJ1-2; D is possibly TRBD1 (5 bases). Trimming cost V 2 bases and J 6 bases, with 10 bases left between them. The CDR3 totals 13 residues. The CDR3 region is CASSLSPRDGYTF. CDR3 sequence (DNA): TGTGCCAGCAGTTTATCCCCCAGGGATGGCTACACCTTC.

This clonotype appeared a few times. V is TRBV20-1 and J is TRBJ2-1, with D possibly TRBD2 on 6 matching bases. The germline V and J ends were trimmed by 1 base and 6 bases, with 22 bases remaining between them. The CDR3 extends over 17 amino acids. The V gene's germline CDR1 is DFQATT and CDR2 SNEGSKA (reference sequence). The CDR3 reads CSARGLFRDSYLNEQFF. DNA of the CDR3: TGCAGTGCTAGAGGCCTATTCCGGGACTCTTACCTCAATGAGCAGTTCTTC.

The rearrangement links TRBV9 to TRBJ1-2, with D possibly TRBD1 on 6 matching bases. The CDR3 totals 13 residues. V shed 2 bases and J shed 6 bases, with 11 bases lying between them. The germline CDR1 and CDR2 sequences are SGDLS and YYNGEE. The CDR3 loop reads CASSVQGRDGYTF. CDR3 nucleotide sequence: TGTGCCAGCAGCGTGCAGGGGCGTGATGGCTACACCTTC.

V usage is TRBV12-3 or TRBV12-4 and J usage is TRBJ2-7; TRBD1 matches at 8 bases. The CDR3 consists of 14 residues. The ends lost 7 bases at V and 0 bases at J; junction bases unmatched: 5. The CDR3 here is CASTRQGYSYEQYF. CDR3 in DNA: TGTGCCAGCACCCGACAGGGGTACTCCTACGAGCAGTACTTC.

With respect to this clonotype: A read error may produce the germline difference seen at one junction end. V gene TRBV5-1 combines with J gene TRBJ2-1, with TRBD2 matching 10 bases. This CDR3 spans 14 amino acids. CDR1 is SGHRS, CDR2 YFSETQ, per germline. The DNA for the CDR3 is TGCACCAGCAGCTTTAGCGGGGGGCACAATGAGCAGTTCTTC. This codes for CTSSFSGGHNEQFF.